These T cell receptor beta chains were read from a single sample in a study of PD-1 blockade in classical Hodgkin lymphoma. Using immunoSEQ multiplex PCR, the repertoire was profiled, and TCRdb retains in-frame clones only, with some absent. The table has more than 12,000 clones, approximately 91% seen once. Sequenced material: CD8+ T cells from blood, taken before the fourth cycle of nivolumab. These receptors all come from a human donor with classical Hodgkin lymphoma. The conserved cysteine and the conserved F or W are not part of the CDR3 here. Fields, in order: V gene, D gene, CDR3 protein. D genes are given only for firm matches.

>TRBV5-1|TRBD2
ASSLGLAGTRQGDTQY
>TRBV28|.
ASGTGFTNEKLF
>TRBV25-1|.
ASSPIEYTDTQY
>TRBV27|.
ASSLSSGSRTGELF
>TRBV10-2|.
ASSEEGTGELF
>TRBV28|.
ASSFPGIAYEQY
>TRBV7-2|.
ASSLSRASGNTIY
>TRBV18|TRBD1
ASSDRGGNTEAF
>TRBV28|TRBD1
ASSSGTGEWNEQF
>TRBV2|TRBD1
ASSADRTYEQY
>TRBV29-1|.
SAMTGTTYEQY
>TRBV10-3|.
AIRHGGEGYEQY
>TRBV4-1|TRBD1
ASSQEDRTLAKNIQY
>TRBV11-2|.
ASSLPTHVYEQY
>TRBV6-6|.
ASSSWDPEAF
>TRBV5-1|TRBD1
ASSLAGQGALNEKLF
>TRBV27|.
ASSLSDGGEQY
>TRBV27|.
ASSETKYMNTGELF
>TRBV4-1|.
ASSLVSVNEKLF
>TRBV7-2|.
ASSLVYNEQF
>TRBV4-2|.
ASSQDTYEQY
>TRBV27|.
ASSLRGNQPQH
>TRBV4-1|TRBD2
ASSQVRGTYNEQF
>TRBV5-1|.
ASSFGPAYEQY
>TRBV28|.
ASRPTGNTEAF
>TRBV25-1|.
ASSERGHRETQY
>TRBV19|.
ASSPVAGNPGELF
>TRBV18|.
ASSPPGETQY
>TRBV19|TRBD2
ASRGDSPEQY
>TRBV18|TRBD2
ASSPMGLPPYNEQF
>TRBV7-2|TRBD2
ASSLGAGGPLNEQF